The source of this T cell receptor beta chain is a study of blood T cells in healthy people across ages. With respect to this clonotype: The antigen is unknown.

Regarding the study as a whole: Long-lived donors had more naive CD4+ cells and higher diversity than aged donors.

Together with a sample-barcoded 5' primer, a J-beta primer mix was included in a second PCR lasting roughly 6 to 12 cycles. Each cDNA was tagged by a template-switch adaptor containing 12 random nucleotides. TCRdb independently ran MiXCR on the 5' RACE reads; one entry per CDR3 protein. The sample includes about 720,000 distinct CDR3 sequences, over 20% of them seen just once. Germline CDR1 is MDHEN and CDR2 is SYDVKM. The CDR3 length is 12 residues. V lost 5 bases, J lost 9 bases, and 14 bases lay in between. Sequenced input: blood. This chain connects TRBV28 to TRBJ2-7; tentatively, D is TRBD2 (5 bases). This clonotype was obtained from a man between 65 and 80 years old in good health. The CDR3 reads CASSPPSIWQYF. The CDR3 DNA follows: TGTGCCAGCAGTCCCCCTAGCATCTGGCAGTACTTC. The full variable domain, with the rest looked up from reference TRBV28 and TRBJ2-7, is DVKVTQSSRYLVKRTGEKVFLECVQDMDHENMFWYRQDPGLGLRLIYFSYDVKMKEKGDIPEGYSVSREKKERFSLILESASTNQTSMYLCASSPPSIWQYFGPGTRLTVT.